The rows below give T cell receptor beta chains drawn from one sample of a study of blood T cell repertoires in COVID-19. Profiling relied on immunoSEQ multiplex PCR, and the TCRdb table lists in-frame clones only, not all of them. The repertoire holds about 42,000 clones, with more than 75% as singletons. Sample: peripheral blood. The receptors here all came from a woman in her 70s in a cohort sampled during active COVID-19. Each CDR3 is given with its conserved first and last residue. The order of the fields is V gene, J gene, D gene, clone size, CDR3 DNA, CDR3 protein. A D gene is named only where the DNA matches it firmly. The size of a clone is reported for some rows only, either as once, few or many, or as a class for expanded clones.

V: TRBV7-9
J: TRBJ1-5
D: TRBD1
size: .
DNA: TGTGCCAGCAGCCGACAGGGTTTCCAGCCCCAGCATTTT
CDR3: CASSRQGFQPQHF

V: TRBV6-5
J: TRBJ1-4
D: .
size: .
DNA: TGTGCCAGCAGTCTCTTCGCAACTAATGAAAAACTGTTTTTT
CDR3: CASSLFATNEKLFF

V: TRBV2
J: TRBJ2-7
D: .
size: .
DNA: TGTGCCAGCAGTGAAGCCCCGGGGTACGAGCAGTACTTC
CDR3: CASSEAPGYEQYF

V: TRBV29-1
J: TRBJ1-5
D: TRBD1
size: .
DNA: TGCAGCGCCAGGACAGGGGGCTCTGATCAGCCCCAGCATTTT
CDR3: CSARTGGSDQPQHF

V: TRBV5-1
J: TRBJ2-7
D: TRBD2
size: .
DNA: TGCGCCAGCAGCTTGGGGCGGACTAGCGGGAGGATACAGTACTTC
CDR3: CASSLGRTSGRIQYF

V: TRBV7-6
J: TRBJ2-1
D: TRBD1
size: .
DNA: TGTGCCAGCAGCCAGGGACAGCACAATGAGCAGTTCTTC
CDR3: CASSQGQHNEQFF

V: TRBV2
J: TRBJ1-2
D: .
size: once
DNA: TGTGCCAGCAACAGGGCTGGCTATGGCTACACCTTC
CDR3: CASNRAGYGYTF

V: TRBV6-2/TRBV6-3
J: TRBJ2-1
D: .
size: .
DNA: TGTGCCAGCAGCCCCGGATCAGGTCGTTCCTACAATGAGCAGTTCTTC
CDR3: CASSPGSGRSYNEQFF

V: TRBV19
J: TRBJ2-1
D: TRBD2
size: .
DNA: TGTGCCAGTAGTATAGATCCGCGACTAGCGCGTTCCTACAATGAGCAGTTCTTC
CDR3: CASSIDPRLARSYNEQFF

V: TRBV30
J: TRBJ1-5
D: .
size: .
DNA: TGTGCCTGGAGTGTACGGGGGGAACAGCCCCAGCATTTT
CDR3: CAWSVRGEQPQHF

V: TRBV28
J: TRBJ1-2
D: TRBD1
size: .
DNA: TGTGCCAGCAGAAGTGGACAGGGGGCGCTCGGCTACACCTTC
CDR3: CASRSGQGALGYTF

V: TRBV3-1/TRBV3-2
J: TRBJ1-2
D: .
size: .
DNA: TGTGCCAGCAGCCAGATTATGGGGCCTCTCACGCCGGACTATGGCTACACCTTC
CDR3: CASSQIMGPLTPDYGYTF

V: TRBV28
J: TRBJ2-3
D: .
size: .
DNA: TGTGCCATCACAGTGGCAGGGCCAGATACGCAGTATTTT
CDR3: CAITVAGPDTQYF

V: TRBV4-3
J: TRBJ1-2
D: TRBD1
size: .
DNA: TGCGCCAGCAGCCCCGGGACAGTTGGGGTCTATGGCTACACCTTC
CDR3: CASSPGTVGVYGYTF

V: TRBV27
J: TRBJ2-4
D: TRBD2
size: .
DNA: TGTGCCAGCGGTACTCTAGCGGGAGTCAACATTCAGTACTTC
CDR3: CASGTLAGVNIQYF

V: TRBV5-4
J: TRBJ2-7
D: .
size: .
DNA: TGTGCCAGCAGCTTGGGGGGGGGCTCCGGGAGTATCAACGAGCAGTACTTC
CDR3: CASSLGGGSGSINEQYF

V: TRBV29-1
J: TRBJ2-1
D: TRBD2
size: .
DNA: TGCAGCGGTAGACTAGCGGGCTTACCCCACGGAAATGAGCAGTTCTTC
CDR3: CSGRLAGLPHGNEQFF

V: TRBV4-1
J: TRBJ1-5
D: .
size: .
DNA: TGCGCCAGCAGCCAGACTTCTAGCAATCAGCCCCAGCATTTT
CDR3: CASSQTSSNQPQHF

V: TRBV7-2
J: TRBJ2-2
D: TRBD2
size: .
DNA: TGTGCCAGCAGCTTTGATCTAGCGGGGAACACCGGGGAGCTGTTTTTT
CDR3: CASSFDLAGNTGELFF

V: TRBV6-6
J: TRBJ2-3
D: TRBD2
size: .
DNA: TGTGCCAGCAGTCCTACATCGGGACTAACTATGGGGGGAGATACGCAGTATTTT
CDR3: CASSPTSGLTMGGDTQYF

V: TRBV5-1
J: TRBJ1-4
D: TRBD1
size: once
DNA: TGCGCCAGCAGCTCACAACAGGGGGCGCGCGGTGAAAAACTGTTTTTT
CDR3: CASSSQQGARGEKLFF

V: TRBV5-1
J: TRBJ2-3
D: .
size: once
DNA: TGCGCCAGCAGCTTGAGAAGCGTAAACACAGATACGCAGTATTTT
CDR3: CASSLRSVNTDTQYF

V: TRBV6-5
J: TRBJ2-7
D: TRBD2
size: .
DNA: TGTGCCAGCAATCCGGGACTAGCGGGATCCGAGCAGTACTTC
CDR3: CASNPGLAGSEQYF

V: TRBV11-2
J: TRBJ2-7
D: TRBD2
size: .
DNA: TGTGCCAGCACCCCCGAAGCGGGATGGGGGGGCGAGCAGTACTTC
CDR3: CASTPEAGWGGEQYF

V: TRBV18
J: TRBJ2-7
D: TRBD2
size: .
DNA: TGTGCCAGCTCACCCCGGACTAGCGTGGGCTACGAGCAGTACTTC
CDR3: CASSPRTSVGYEQYF

V: TRBV5-1
J: TRBJ2-5
D: TRBD2
size: .
DNA: TGCGCCAGCAGCTTGGCTGGGGGCGGGAGGGGGCAAGAGACCCAGTACTTC
CDR3: CASSLAGGGRGQETQYF

V: TRBV19
J: TRBJ1-5
D: .
size: once
DNA: TGTGCCAGTACCATTGGGCGGGGTGCCCAGCATTTT
CDR3: CASTIGRGAQHF

V: TRBV4-3
J: TRBJ1-4
D: .
size: .
DNA: TGCGCCAGCAGCCAAGATTGGGCGGGGGAGGAAGCTAATGAAAAACTGTTTTTT
CDR3: CASSQDWAGEEANEKLFF